This TCR beta chain was sequenced in a study of blood T cell repertoires in COVID-19. Study in general: Italy, Spain and the United States were the sources of the convalescent and acute COVID-19 samples. The cDNA or gDNA used as material had been derived from T cells, B-cell-depleted T cells, or PBMCs.

Only one count was recorded for this clone. Per the original data handling: How many nucleated cells were present was estimated from reference gene primer amplification. Some clones are missing from TCRdb's copy, which holds only in-frame ones; the method was immunoSEQ multiplex PCR. The V and J calls and the clone size are those of that table, but D and trimming were determined from the DNA. The table lists around 250,000 clones, over 75% of them singletons, with around 5.5% in the top ten. Input material: peripheral blood. The TCR was taken from a man between 45 and 60 years old with active or convalescent COVID-19.

In DNA form, the CDR3 reads TGTGCCACCAGTGATAACTTAGCGGGAGGCCCCTACAATGAGCAGTTCTTC. It translates to CATSDNLAGGPYNEQFF. The chain links TRBV24-1 to TRBJ2-1; TRBD2 agrees at 10 bases. The germline V gene has CDR1 KGHDR and CDR2 SFDVKD. The CDR3 contains 17 residues. Germline trimming cut 3 bases from V and 2 bases from J; bases unmatched to any gene: 6.